This paragraph covers one T cell receptor beta chain sequence. Antigen: not known. The table came from immunoSEQ multiplex PCR; TCRdb's copy has only in-frame clones and leaves some out. The profile shows 35,000 to 45,000 clones, 60% to 80% of them singletons. The data were obtained in a study of cytotoxic CD8 clonotypes in ibrutinib-treated CLL. Germline loops: CDR1 SGHNT, CDR2 YYREEE (reference sequence). V trimming: 3 bases; J trimming: 0 bases; junction bases outside the gene matches: 7. The length of the CDR3 is 16 residues. Regarding the study as a whole: At ibrutinib response, clonality increased, and at progression it declined back toward baseline.

The sample here was PBMCs, taken at disease progression, from a patient treated with ibrutinib. V usage is TRBV5-4 and J usage is TRBJ1-1; 8 bases fit TRBD1. The origin of this receptor is a human donor with chronic lymphocytic leukemia. CDR3 bases: TGTGCCAGCAGCTCCGGGACAGGACTTTTGAACACTGAAGCTTTCTTT. Encoded protein: CASSSGTGLLNTEAFF.